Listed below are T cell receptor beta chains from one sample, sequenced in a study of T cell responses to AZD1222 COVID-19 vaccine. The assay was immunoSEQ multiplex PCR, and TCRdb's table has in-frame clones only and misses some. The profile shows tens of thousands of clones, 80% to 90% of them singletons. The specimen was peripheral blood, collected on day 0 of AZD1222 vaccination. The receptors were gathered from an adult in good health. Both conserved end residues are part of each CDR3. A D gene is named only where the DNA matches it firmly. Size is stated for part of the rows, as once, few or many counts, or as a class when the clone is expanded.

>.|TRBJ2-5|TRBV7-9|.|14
CASRTVGRRETQYF
TGTGCCAGCAGAACGGTGGGGAGGAGGGAGACCCAGTACTTC
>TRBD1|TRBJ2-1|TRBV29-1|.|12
CSVEDLTGTKFF
TGCAGCGTTGAAGATCTGACAGGGACGAAGTTCTTC
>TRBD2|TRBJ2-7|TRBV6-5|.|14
CASRAGTNNYEQYF
TGTGCCAGCAGAGCCGGGACTAATAACTACGAGCAGTACTTC
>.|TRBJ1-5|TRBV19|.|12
CASNRNNQPQHF
TGTGCCAGTAACAGAAACAATCAGCCCCAGCATTTT
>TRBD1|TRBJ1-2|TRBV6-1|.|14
CASSDYGTDYGYTF
TGTGCCAGCAGTGATTACGGGACAGACTATGGCTACACCTTC
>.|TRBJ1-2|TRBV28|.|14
CASSLRTDRHGYTF
TGTGCCAGCAGTTTGCGGACAGATCGTCATGGCTACACCTTC
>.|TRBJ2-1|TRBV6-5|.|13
CASRLTVANEQFF
TGTGCCAGCAGGTTAACAGTGGCCAATGAGCAGTTCTTC
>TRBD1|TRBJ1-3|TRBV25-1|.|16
CASSEYSQGMRNTIYF
TGTGCCAGCAGTGAATACTCACAGGGGATGCGAAACACCATATATTTT
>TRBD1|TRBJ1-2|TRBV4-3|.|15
CASSHLTGGSYGYTF
TGCGCCAGCAGCCACTTAACAGGGGGGTCCTATGGCTACACCTTC
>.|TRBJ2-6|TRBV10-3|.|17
CAISGIGGPSGANVLTF
TGTGCCATCAGTGGGATAGGGGGGCCCTCTGGGGCCAACGTCCTGACTTTC
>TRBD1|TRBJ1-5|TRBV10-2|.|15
CASSESGQGFLPQHF
TGCGCCAGCAGTGAGTCGGGACAGGGGTTTCTGCCCCAGCATTTT
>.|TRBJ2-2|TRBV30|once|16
CAWSGGSAKNTGELFF
TGTGCCTGGAGTGGAGGGTCTGCGAAGAACACCGGGGAGCTGTTTTTT
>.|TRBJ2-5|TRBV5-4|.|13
CASSLQYQETQYF
TGTGCCAGCAGCCTACAGTACCAAGAGACCCAGTACTTC
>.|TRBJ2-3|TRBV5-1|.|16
CASSHHREASTDTQYF
TGCGCCAGCAGCCACCACAGGGAAGCGAGTACAGATACGCAGTATTTT
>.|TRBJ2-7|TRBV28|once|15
CASSSGKIRLGEQYF
TGTGCCAGCAGTTCCGGTAAAATACGACTAGGAGAGCAGTACTTC
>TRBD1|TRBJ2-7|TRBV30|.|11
CAWGDRDEQYF
TGTGCCTGGGGGGACAGGGACGAGCAGTACTTC
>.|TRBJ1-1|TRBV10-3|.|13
CAISVVRDTEAFF
TGTGCCATCAGTGTCGTCAGGGACACTGAAGCTTTCTTT